Shown below are 8 T cell receptor beta chains from a single sample sequenced in a study of breast tumors, draining lymph nodes, adjacent tissues. The lymph nodes were axillary draining lymph nodes from breast cancer patients. TCRdb ran MiXCR on the multiplex PCR reads and lists one entry per CDR3 protein. This table has hundreds of thousands of distinct CDR3 sequences, about 34% appearing once. What was sequenced was axillary lymph node tissue. The origin of the receptors is a female donor with breast cancer. Some clones in this sample may be carry-over from other donors' samples.

This clonotype was counted many times. The J gene is TRBJ1-3, the V gene TRBV3-1; D remains unclear. Trimming cost V 0 bases and J 1 base, with 7 bases left between them. The CDR3 consists of 15 residues. CDR1 is LGHDT, CDR2 YNNKEL, per germline (reference sequence). The CDR3 sequence: CASSQEGPSGNTIYF. The CDR3 bases are TGTGCCAGCAGCCAAGAAGGGCCTTCTGGAAACACCATATATTTT.

This clonotype was counted at least ten times. The chain links TRBV15 to TRBJ1-3, with TRBD1 identical over 7 bases. Trimming cost V 3 bases and J 2 bases; bases outside gene matches: 7. The CDR3 has 16 residues. Germline values: CDR1 LNHNV, CDR2 YYDKDF (reference sequence). The CDR3 is CATSRSDRVAGNTIYF. As DNA, the CDR3 is TGTGCCACCAGCAGGTCCGACAGGGTAGCTGGAAACACCATATATTTT.

This clonotype appeared a few times. This clone may be a read error of a much larger clone one base away. This chain joins TRBV20-1 and TRBJ2-5; D is ambiguous. The CDR3 is 14 residues long. Germline-derived CDR1 and CDR2 are DFQATT and SNEGSKA (reference sequence). CDR3 protein: CSALPTRLQATQYF. The DNA of the CDR3 is TGCAGTGCCCTGCCCACCAGACTCCAAGCGACCCAGTACTTC.

This clonotype came up many times. This rearrangement joins TRBV25-1 to TRBJ1-3; D not certain. This CDR3 spans 14 amino acids. CDR1 and CDR2 from the germline V gene are MGHDK and SYGVNS. The V end lost 3 bases, the J end lost 2 bases, and 8 bases lay between the germline ends. CDR3 bases: TGTGCCAGCAGTGACAGGAATACTGGAAACACCATATATTTT. Amino acids: CASSDRNTGNTIYF.

The rearrangement links TRBV2 to TRBJ1-5; possible D gene TRBD1, 5 bases. Germline lookup yields CDR1 SNHLY and CDR2 FYNNEI. The CDR3 is made up of 14 amino acids. V lost 6 bases and J 6 bases, leaving 15 bases between the germline ends. The CDR3 sequence is CASRASGTSQPQHF. The CDR3 DNA follows: TGTGCCAGCAGGGCTAGCGGGACCTCTCAGCCCCAGCATTTT.

This clonotype was observed at least ten times. The rearrangement joins TRBV24-1 to TRBJ2-5, with TRBD2 identical over 8 bases. The CDR3 is 13 residues long. V lost 5 bases, J lost 5 bases, and 3 bases stayed unmatched. The germline V gene has CDR1 KGHDR and CDR2 SFDVKD. The DNA of the CDR3 is TGTGCCACCAGTGCCCCGGGGGGGGAGACCCAGTACTTC. This encodes CATSAPGGETQYF.

Many counts were recorded for this clonotype. CDR3 region: CASSPTVKSETQYF. The CDR3 DNA sequence: TGTGCCAGTAGTCCGACGGTAAAGTCGGAGACCCAGTACTTC. J is TRBJ2-5 and V is TRBV19; D uncertain. Germline V gene sequence: CDR1 LNHDA, CDR2 SQIVND (reference sequence). Between the trimmed V and J ends, which lost 5 bases and 5 bases, there was a span of 15 bases. The CDR3 sequence is 14 residues long.

As for this clonotype: This sequence may be a read error, since a much larger clone differs from it by one base. This CDR3 reads CASSLKAGTIRGETQYF. The CDR3 bases are TGTGCCAGCAGCTTAAAGGCGGGAACCATCCGAGGAGAGACCCAGTACTTC. The chain uses TRBV11-2 and TRBJ2-5; the D gene is possibly TRBD2 (6 bases). The V gene's germline CDR1 is SGHAT and CDR2 FQNNGV. The CDR3 runs 17 residues. V lost 2 bases and J 4 bases, leaving 20 bases between the germline ends.